One sample yielded the 22 T cell receptor beta chains listed below, sequenced in a study of coeliac disease. Here immunoSEQ multiplex PCR was the method, and the copy in TCRdb shows in-frame clones only, minus some. The sample contains approximately 7,000 clones, 55% to 65% of which appear only once. What was sequenced was lymphocytes from the gut lamina propria. The source of these receptors is a man aged 55 to 70 with celiac disease on a gluten-free diet.

The genes are TRBV7-9 and TRBJ1-3; TRBD1 matches 8 bases. Germline V gives CDR1 SEHNR, CDR2 FQNEAQ (reference sequence). CDR3 length: 16 amino acids. Trimming at V came to 5 bases and at J to 0 bases, leaving 6 bases not matched to a gene. Here the CDR3 DNA reads TGTGCCAGCAGCCCAGGGGGCCTTGACTCTGGAAACACCATATATTTT. This gives the protein CASSPGGLDSGNTIYF. The full variable domain, completed using reference TRBV7-9 and TRBJ1-3, is DTGVSQNPRHKITKRGQNVTFRCDPISEHNRLYWYRQTLGQGPEFLTYFQNEAQLEKSRLLSDRFSAERPKGSFSTLEIQRTEQGDSAMYLCASSPGGLDSGNTIYFGEGSWLTVV.

The V call is TRBV4-1, the J call TRBJ1-6, with D unresolved. The CDR3 consists of 15 residues. V was cut by 1 base and J by 0 bases, with 4 bases left in between. In germline, CDR1 is MGHRA, CDR2 YSYEKL. The CDR3 coding sequence is TGCGCCAGCAGCCAAGTGAGCTCCTATAATTCACCCCTCCACTTT. As protein: CASSQVSSYNSPLHF.

The rearrangement joins TRBV27 to TRBJ2-5; tentatively, D is TRBD2 (7 bases). Germline V gives CDR1 MNHEY, CDR2 SMNVEV (reference sequence). CDR3 length equals 16 residues. V shed 2 bases and J shed 5 bases, with 18 bases lying between them. Written as DNA, the CDR3 is TGTGCCAGCAGTTTAAAGTCGGGGGGCTTACGCGAGACCCAGTACTTC. It codes for CASSLKSGGLRETQYF.

This clone was found a few times. V and J are TRBV4-1 and TRBJ2-5, with TRBD2 matching 11 bases. This CDR3 region has 18 residues. Unmatched junction bases numbered 11, after V lost 0 bases and J lost 5 bases. Germline CDR1 MGHRA, CDR2 YSYEKL. The CDR3 nucleotides are TGCGCCAGCAGCCAAGATAGGGGAACTAGCGGGGGAGGGGAGACCCAGTACTTC. Protein sequence: CASSQDRGTSGGGETQYF.

The J gene is TRBJ1-1, the V gene TRBV19; weak D call: TRBD1 (5 bases). The CDR3 is made up of 12 amino acids. The germline CDR1 and CDR2 sequences are LNHDA and SQIVND (reference sequence). V lost 3 bases, J lost 5 bases, and 7 bases lay in between. The CDR3 sequence is CASSMGGTEAFF. The CDR3 nucleotides read TGTGCCAGTAGTATGGGGGGGACTGAAGCTTTCTTT.

The chain links TRBV28 to TRBJ1-5; D possibly corresponds to TRBD1 (5 bases). The germline V gene has CDR1 MDHEN and CDR2 SYDVKM. The CDR3 contains 15 residues. V lost 5 bases and J 4 bases, leaving 15 bases between the germline ends. CDR3 residues: CASSPGAGRNQPQHF. The CDR3 DNA reads as TGTGCCAGCAGTCCCGGGGCGGGGCGGAATCAGCCCCAGCATTTT.

Worth noting for this clone: At one boundary the junction diverges from the germline segment, which might be a read error. The V gene is TRBV5-1, the J gene TRBJ1-1; 9 bases match TRBD1. This CDR3 has 15 residues. Germline values: CDR1 SGHRS, CDR2 YFSETQ. The CDR3 DNA reads as TGCGCCAGCAGCTCCTGGGGGACAGGGACCACTGAGGCTTTCTTT. Its translation is CASSSWGTGTTEAFF.

This clone was observed once. The rearrangement joins TRBV10-2 to TRBJ2-3; TRBD2 might be the D (5 bases). CDR1 WSHSY and CDR2 SAAADI come from the germline V gene. The CDR3 loop spans 14 amino acids. The germline V and J ends were trimmed by 5 bases and 2 bases, with 11 bases remaining between them. The chain's CDR3 is CASSWGDNTDTQYF. CDR3 in DNA: TGCGCCAGCAGTTGGGGAGACAACACAGATACGCAGTATTTT.

The chain recombines TRBV6-5 with TRBJ2-5; 8 positions agree with TRBD2. V dropped 6 bases and J dropped 8; count of bases not matched to a gene: 2. Germline-derived CDR1 and CDR2 are MNHEY and SVGAGI. This CDR3 spans 11 amino acids. The CDR3 is CASSAGGTQYF. The CDR3 DNA is TGTGCCAGCAGCGCGGGGGGAACCCAGTACTTC.

This sequence joins TRBV9 and TRBJ2-5, with TRBD2 matching 7 bases. Per the germline V gene, CDR1 is SGDLS and CDR2 is YYNGEE. CDR3 length: 16 residues. V lost 4 bases and J lost 2; bases outside the gene matches: 11. CDR3 region: CASSSTVGGGQETQYF. CDR3 nucleotide sequence: TGTGCCAGCAGCTCGACCGTTGGGGGGGGGCAAGAGACCCAGTACTTC.

This rearrangement joins TRBV7-9 to TRBJ2-1; D ambiguous. The CDR3 length is 19 residues. Germline CDR1 SEHNR, CDR2 FQNEAQ (reference sequence). V dropped 1 base and J dropped 0 bases, with 19 bases sitting between them. CDR3 amino acids: CASSLGLTPEKSSYNEQFF. CDR3 DNA: TGTGCCAGCAGCTTAGGGTTAACTCCCGAAAAGAGCTCCTACAATGAGCAGTTCTTC.

The CDR3 protein is CAWSTTGTGGQPQHF. DNA for the CDR3: TGTGCCTGGAGTACTACCGGGACAGGGGGTCAGCCCCAGCATTTT. V is TRBV30 and J is TRBJ1-5, with 11 positions matching TRBD1. Germline V gene data show CDR1 as GTSNPN and CDR2 as SVGIG (reference sequence). J was trimmed by 6 bases and V by 2 bases; bases with no gene match: 6. The CDR3 sequence is 15 residues long.

Only a few counts were recorded for this clone. The genes are TRBV18 and TRBJ2-5; no firm D call. CDR1 is KGHSH, CDR2 LQKENI, per germline. Between the trimmed V and J ends, which lost 1 base and 2 bases, there was a span of 8 bases. The CDR3 sequence is 14 residues long. This CDR3 reads CASSPRLQQETQYF. The CDR3 DNA sequence: TGTGCCAGCTCACCACGTCTACAGCAAGAGACCCAGTACTTC.

V and J are TRBV6-6 and TRBJ1-2, with 8 bases fitting TRBD1. J gave up 6 bases and V 0 bases, and 0 bases lay outside the gene matches. Germline lookup yields CDR1 MNHNY and CDR2 SVGAGI (reference sequence). There are 13 residues in the CDR3. The CDR3 DNA reads as TGTGCCAGCAGTTACTCGGGACAGGATGGCTACACCTTC. This encodes CASSYSGQDGYTF.

J is TRBJ1-2 and V is TRBV19, with D tentatively TRBD1 (5 bases). The V and J ends lost 3 bases and 1 base respectively, with 6 bases between them. This CDR3 comprises 13 residues. Germline lookup yields CDR1 LNHDA and CDR2 SQIVND (reference sequence). The CDR3 DNA reads as TGTGCCAGTAGTATCGACAGTAACTATGGCTACACCTTC. Its translation is CASSIDSNYGYTF.

The chain has TRBV9 and TRBJ1-3; D gene uncertain. CDR3 length: 13 residues. The V and J ends lost 4 bases and 2 bases respectively, with 7 bases between them. CDR1 and CDR2 (germline): SGDLS, YYNGEE. The CDR3 DNA sequence: TGTGCCAGCAGCCCGAAGCCTGGAAACACCATATATTTT. Translation: CASSPKPGNTIYF. Full variable domain (remainder filled in from reference TRBV9 and TRBJ1-3): DSGVTQTPKHLITATGQRVTLRCSPRSGDLSVYWYQQSLDQGLQFLIQYYNGEERAKGNILERFSAQQFPDLHSELNLSSLELGDSALYFCASSPKPGNTIYFGEGSWLTVV.

By its share, this clone is large. V and J are TRBV28 and TRBJ1-2; D is perhaps TRBD1 (5 bases). CDR3 length: 12 amino acids. Germline values: CDR1 MDHEN, CDR2 SYDVKM. The V gene lost 4 bases and the J gene lost 7 bases, with 10 bases spanning the gap. CDR3 sequence (DNA): TGTGCCAGCAGTTCCCCCGGGGGTGGCTACACCTTC. Protein sequence: CASSSPGGGYTF.

To note about this clone: Other nucleotide sequences from this sample produce the same CDR3. This sequence joins TRBV28 and TRBJ1-3; perhaps TRBD1 as D (5 bases). In germline, CDR1 is MDHEN, CDR2 SYDVKM. Trimming removed 3 bases at V and 0 bases at J, with 15 bases between. The CDR3 runs to 17 residues. Here the CDR3 reads CASSFFGGFASGNTIYF. CDR3 in DNA: TGTGCCAGCAGTTTTTTTGGGGGGTTTGCCTCTGGAAACACCATATATTTT.

J is TRBJ1-1 and V is TRBV15, with D possibly matching TRBD1 (6 bases). V lost 8 bases, J lost 0 bases, and 13 bases lay in between. The CDR3 is made up of 14 amino acids. Germline CDR1 is LNHNV and CDR2 is YYDKDF (reference sequence). The CDR3 here is CATGTRGVNTEAFF. The CDR3 region has the DNA TGTGCCACCGGGACAAGGGGAGTGAACACTGAAGCTTTCTTT. Using reference TRBV15 and TRBJ1-1 for the parts outside the CDR3, the full variable domain is DAMVIQNPRYQVTQFGKPVTLSCSQTLNHNVMYWYQQKSSQAPKLLFHYYDKDFNNEADTPDNFQSRRPNTSFCFLDIRSPGLGDTAMYLCATGTRGVNTEAFFGQGTRLTVV.

V usage is TRBV4-2 and J usage is TRBJ2-7; possibly TRBD1 for D (6 bases). The CDR3 is made up of 16 amino acids. The germline V and J ends were trimmed by 1 base and 0 bases, with 13 bases remaining between them. From germline, CDR1 is LGHNA and CDR2 YNFKEQ. The CDR3 sequence: CASSQGGGLSSYEQYF. The CDR3 DNA sequence: TGTGCCAGCAGCCAAGGTGGGGGCCTGAGCTCCTACGAGCAGTACTTC.

In DNA, the CDR3 is TGTGCCAGCAGCCTGGAGGGGTGGGAGACCCAGTACTTC. Translated: CASSLEGWETQYF. The rearrangement uses TRBV7-9 and TRBJ2-5, with D perhaps TRBD2 (6 bases). The CDR3 contains 13 residues. CDR1 is SEHNR, CDR2 FQNEAQ, per germline (reference sequence). Trimming cost V 5 bases and J 5 bases, with 12 bases left between them. Combining the CDR3 with reference TRBV7-9 and TRBJ2-5 gives the whole variable domain DTGVSQNPRHKITKRGQNVTFRCDPISEHNRLYWYRQTLGQGPEFLTYFQNEAQLEKSRLLSDRFSAERPKGSFSTLEIQRTEQGDSAMYLCASSLEGWETQYFGPGTRLLVL.

This clone was seen only a few times. The chain couples TRBV30 to TRBJ2-6, with a weak D call TRBD1 (5 bases). CDR1 GTSNPN and CDR2 SVGIG come from the germline V gene (reference sequence). This CDR3 contains 14 residues. V shed 0 bases and J shed 2 bases, with 5 bases lying between them. The CDR3 sequence: CAWSVQAGANVLTF. In nucleotides, the CDR3 is TGTGCCTGGAGTGTACAGGCTGGGGCCAACGTCCTGACTTTC.